These 27 T cell receptor beta chains share one sample of origin, sequenced in a study of shared clonotypes between healthy human individuals. Libraries were prepared by immunoSEQ multiplex PCR; TCRdb keeps only in-frame clonotypes and omits some of them. The data show around 720,000 clones, with around 73% seen just once and roughly 2% held by the top ten. The sequencing sample was made of memory CD4+ T cells sorted from blood. The subset is: CD45RA-negative fraction. The receptors come from a woman younger than 45 in good health.

A word on this clone: A read error is possible here, since a much larger clone lies one base away. The same CDR3 can be traced to other DNA sequences in this sample. This rearrangement joins TRBV5-1 to TRBJ2-1; no clear D. Germline values: CDR1 SGHRS, CDR2 YFSETQ. Trimming left V 0 bases short and J 0 bases short, with 7 bases between. The CDR3 runs to 15 residues. The CDR3 DNA is TGCGCCAGCAGCTTGGATACCAGCTCCTACAATGAGCAGTTCTTC. This sequence encodes CASSLDTSSYNEQFF.

This rearrangement joins TRBV6-1 to TRBJ2-7; 7 bases map to TRBD2. CDR3 length equals 15 residues. Germline V gene lookup returns CDR1 MNHNS and CDR2 SASEGT. V shed 2 bases and J 0 bases; nucleotides not matched to a gene: 4. The CDR3: CASSESWGGSYEQYF. In DNA, the CDR3 is TGTGCCAGCAGTGAAAGCTGGGGGGGCTCCTACGAGCAGTACTTC.

The chain uses TRBV10-3 and TRBJ2-5, with D possibly matching TRBD2 (5 bases). CDR1 is ENHRY and CDR2 is SYGVKD in the germline V gene. Trimming removed 3 bases from V and 2 bases from J, with 10 bases in between. This CDR3 is built from 14 residues. Written as DNA, the CDR3 is TGTGCCATCAGTGAAGGACTTACGCAAGAGACCCAGTACTTC. Protein product: CAISEGLTQETQYF.

This clone was seen a few times. The J gene is TRBJ2-1, the V gene TRBV10-3, with TRBD2 matching 8 bases. The CDR3 has 14 residues. Looked up from germline, CDR1 is ENHRY and CDR2 is SYGVKD. The J segment lost 9 bases and the V segment lost 7 bases, leaving 11 bases of the junction unmatched. CDR3 loop: CAIKGSGGSGEQFF. As DNA, the CDR3 is TGTGCCATCAAAGGGAGCGGGGGCTCTGGTGAGCAGTTCTTC.

The chain uses TRBV29-1 and TRBJ1-2; 8 bases line up with TRBD1. The CDR3 covers 14 residues. J gave up 8 bases and V 6 bases, and 14 bases lay outside the gene matches. CDR1 and CDR2 (germline): SQVTM, ANQGSEA. CDR3: CSVEPTGGSTGYTF. DNA for the CDR3: TGCAGCGTGGAGCCCACAGGGGGGAGTACAGGCTACACCTTC.

This chain uses TRBV7-2 with TRBJ2-1; 12 bases agree with TRBD2. This CDR3 is 16 amino acids long. From germline, CDR1 is SGHTA and CDR2 FQGNSA. J was trimmed by 9 bases and V by 5 bases; bases with no gene match: 11. CDR3 in DNA: TGTGCCAGCAGCCGGGTCGCGCTAGCGGGAGGGGGTGAGCAGTTCTTC. This codes for CASSRVALAGGGEQFF.

This chain connects TRBV5-1 to TRBJ1-1, with TRBD1 as a possible D gene (6 bases). V lost 4 bases and J lost 8, with 18 bases in between. CDR1 SGHRS and CDR2 YFSETQ come from the germline V gene. The CDR3 runs to 14 residues. The CDR3 DNA sequence: TGCGCCAGCAGCCCCGAGAGACAGGTATCCGAAGCTTTCTTT. Translated, it gives CASSPERQVSEAFF.

The chain carries TRBV19 and TRBJ1-5, with 8 positions matching TRBD1. The germline V gene encodes CDR1 LNHDA and CDR2 SQIVND (reference sequence). V shed 6 bases and J 6 bases; nucleotides not matched to a gene: 4. This CDR3 region has 13 residues. Here the CDR3 DNA reads TGTGCCAGTAGACCAGGGGGCGTTCAGCCCCAGCATTTT. The encoded protein is CASRPGGVQPQHF.

The V call is TRBV5-1, the J call TRBJ2-7; D may be TRBD1 or TRBD2 (5 bases each). Trimming cost V 4 bases and J 2 bases, with 16 bases left between them. In germline, CDR1 is SGHRS, CDR2 YFSETQ. The CDR3 loop spans 15 amino acids. The CDR3 sequence: CASSVALGRAYEQYF. The CDR3 DNA sequence: TGCGCCAGCAGCGTAGCGTTGGGACGTGCCTACGAGCAGTACTTC.

The J gene is TRBJ1-1, the V gene TRBV5-4; a weak D match, TRBD1 (5 bases). V lost 6 bases to trimming and J lost 4 bases, with 13 bases between them. The germline V gene encodes CDR1 SGHNT and CDR2 YYREEE (reference sequence). This CDR3 region has 13 residues. The CDR3 reads CASIGQMGTEAFF. The CDR3 coding sequence is TGTGCCAGCATAGGACAAATGGGCACTGAAGCTTTCTTT.

This clone was seen repeatedly, ten times or more. The chain has TRBV29-1 and TRBJ2-1, with 14 bases lining up with TRBD2. J lost 7 bases, V lost 6 bases, and 8 bases had no gene match. This CDR3 comprises 15 residues. Germline assignment: CDR1 SQVTM and CDR2 ANQGSEA. CDR3 sequence reads: CSVGLAGVGKNEQFF. CDR3 nucleotide sequence: TGCAGCGTGGGACTAGCGGGAGTTGGTAAAAATGAGCAGTTCTTC.

The gene calls are TRBV5-6 and TRBJ2-1; D remains ambiguous. The CDR3 consists of 15 residues. The V gene lost 2 bases and the J gene lost 1 base, with 10 bases spanning the gap. The germline gives CDR1 SGHDT, CDR2 YYEEEE. The CDR3 coding sequence is TGTGCCAGCAGCTTTCCAGTGTCGTCCTACAATGAGCAGTTCTTC. Its protein product is CASSFPVSSYNEQFF.

This clone has more than one count but fewer than ten. The rearrangement links TRBV7-7 to TRBJ2-1; D is possibly TRBD1 or TRBD2 (5 bases each). CDR3 length: 18 amino acids. Germline values: CDR1 SSHAT, CDR2 FNYEAQ (reference sequence). The germline V and J ends were trimmed by 1 base and 1 base, with 17 bases remaining between them. Written as DNA, the CDR3 is TGTGCCAGCAGCTTAGATCGGTTTGATGAGGGGTCCTACAATGAGCAGTTCTTC. Residues: CASSLDRFDEGSYNEQFF.

Turning to this clone: Other DNA sequences of this sample code for an identical CDR3. V gene TRBV7-6 combines with J gene TRBJ1-5, with D possibly TRBD1 on 5 matching bases. V lost 2 bases and J lost 5, with 7 bases in between. CDR3 length: 13 amino acids. Looked up from germline, CDR1 is SGHVS and CDR2 is FNYEAQ. CDR3: CASSLQGDQPQHF. CDR3 DNA: TGTGCCAGCAGCTTACAGGGAGATCAGCCCCAGCATTTT. The full variable domain, its missing parts supplied by reference TRBV7-6 and TRBJ1-5, is GAGVSQSPRYKVTKRGQDVALRCDPISGHVSLYWYRQALGQGPEFLTYFNYEAQQDKSGLPNDRFSAERPEGSISTLTIQRTEQRDSAMYRCASSLQGDQPQHFGDGTRLSIL.

This chain links TRBV4-1 with TRBJ2-7, with TRBD2 matching 7 bases. CDR3 length equals 19 residues. V dropped 0 bases and J dropped 1; count of bases not matched to a gene: 15. The germline gives CDR1 MGHRA, CDR2 YSYEKL. CDR3 nucleotides: TGCGCCAGCAGCCAAGATGAGGTTTTCGGCGGGAGTTGGTCCTACGAGCAGTACTTC. Translated, it gives CASSQDEVFGGSWSYEQYF.

This chain uses TRBV29-1 with TRBJ2-3; possibly TRBD2 for D (5 bases). CDR1 SQVTM and CDR2 ANQGSEA come from the germline V gene. CDR3 length: 14 amino acids. The V gene lost 3 bases and the J gene lost 1 base, with 11 bases spanning the gap. This chain's CDR3 is CSVDTGKGTDTQYF. CDR3 coding DNA: TGCAGCGTTGACACCGGGAAGGGCACAGATACGCAGTATTTT.

On this clone itself: This sample also contains other DNA sequences that code for the same CDR3. V is TRBV18 and J is TRBJ2-1; D not certain. The CDR3 runs to 15 residues. Germline CDR1 reads KGHSH; CDR2 reads LQKENI. V was shortened by 0 bases and J by 0 bases, with 6 bases between the two germline ends. This CDR3 reads CASSPPGSSYNEQFF. The CDR3 region has the DNA TGTGCCAGCTCACCACCCGGTAGCTCCTACAATGAGCAGTTCTTC.

The V and J genes are TRBV28 and TRBJ1-3, with unresolved D. This CDR3 is 12 amino acids long. Trimming shortened V by 3 bases and J by 7 bases, and 7 bases separated the two germline ends. The V gene's germline CDR1 is MDHEN and CDR2 SYDVKM. CDR3 region: CASSFKHNTIYF. CDR3 sequence (DNA): TGTGCCAGCAGTTTCAAACATAACACCATATATTTT. Variable domain in full (rest from reference TRBV28 and TRBJ1-3): DVKVTQSSRYLVKRTGEKVFLECVQDMDHENMFWYRQDPGLGLRLIYFSYDVKMKEKGDIPEGYSVSREKKERFSLILESASTNQTSMYLCASSFKHNTIYFGEGSWLTVV.

The rearrangement links TRBV28 to TRBJ1-3; the D is unclear. Germline CDR1 is MDHEN and CDR2 is SYDVKM. V lost 6 bases and J 0 bases, leaving 15 bases between the germline ends. The CDR3 has 16 residues. The CDR3 DNA is TGTGCCAGCAGATCCTGGGCAGAGAGCTCTGGAAACACCATATATTTT. Its protein product is CASRSWAESSGNTIYF.

The genes are TRBV2 and TRBJ1-1; D unclear. This CDR3 spans 14 amino acids. Germline V gene lookup returns CDR1 SNHLY and CDR2 FYNNEI. Trimming took 10 bases from V and 0 from J, leaving 15 bases between them. The CDR3 protein is CATRPGEMNTEAFF. CDR3 DNA: TGTGCCACCCGCCCCGGGGAGATGAACACTGAAGCTTTCTTT.

This clone was recorded at least ten times. Other DNA sequences in the same sample also yield this CDR3. The chain is built from TRBV28 and TRBJ2-7; D is ambiguous. V lost 6 bases to trimming and J lost 4 bases, with 7 bases between them. The germline V gene has CDR1 MDHEN and CDR2 SYDVKM. CDR3 length: 11 residues. Here the CDR3 reads CASSRNYEQYF. CDR3 sequence (DNA): TGTGCCAGCAGCAGAAATTACGAGCAGTACTTC.

The chain uses TRBV2 and TRBJ2-1; 14 bases line up with TRBD2. The CDR3 runs 13 residues. Germline trimming cut 6 bases from V and 12 bases from J; bases unmatched to any gene: 4. Germline loops: CDR1 SNHLY, CDR2 FYNNEI. CDR3 sequence reads: CASRGTSGSGQFF. CDR3 in DNA: TGTGCCAGCAGAGGGACTAGCGGGAGTGGGCAGTTCTTC.

In its sample, this clone was seen once. Sequence at one end of the junction differs from germline and may be a read error. The rearrangement joins TRBV5-4 to TRBJ2-4; weak D call: TRBD2 (5 bases). This CDR3 comprises 14 residues. Germline CDR1 and CDR2: SGHNT and YYREEE (reference sequence). Here the CDR3 DNA reads TGTGCCAGCAGCTTTGGGCTAGCCCAAAACATTCAGTACTTC. Encoded protein: CASSFGLAQNIQYF.

The V and J genes are TRBV5-1 and TRBJ2-1; 10 nucleotides match TRBD2. The length of the CDR3 is 14 residues. Per the germline V gene, CDR1 is SGHRS and CDR2 is YFSETQ. Losses at the gene ends were 4 bases for V and 13 bases for J; bases not matched to a gene: 11. CDR3 bases: TGCGCCAGCAGCACGGGGACTAGCGTTCCACTACAGTTCTTC. Residues: CASSTGTSVPLQFF.

The rearrangement links TRBV7-2 to TRBJ2-2; D is ambiguous. V lost 3 bases to trimming and J lost 2 bases, with 7 bases between them. The CDR3 is 14 residues long. CDR1 is SGHTA and CDR2 is FQGNSA in the germline V gene. The CDR3 DNA reads TGTGCCAGCAGCTTTCCCCCTAACACCGGGGAGCTGTTTTTT. Residues: CASSFPPNTGELFF.

There are a few counts of this clone. This chain connects TRBV7-2 to TRBJ1-2; D may be TRBD1 (6 bases). The CDR3 has 15 residues. In germline, CDR1 is SGHTA, CDR2 FQGNSA. Trimming stripped 1 base from V and 0 bases from J, with 9 bases between. CDR3 DNA: TGTGCCAGCAGCTTAGTCAAGGGGGCTAACTATGGCTACACCTTC. Amino acid sequence: CASSLVKGANYGYTF.

This sequence joins TRBV28 and TRBJ2-7, with TRBD2 matching over 8 bases. The V gene end was trimmed by 5 bases and the J gene end by 7 bases; junction bases not matched to a gene: 13. Germline V lookup: CDR1 MDHEN, CDR2 SYDVKM. The length of the CDR3 is 15 residues. CDR3 nucleotide sequence: TGTGCCAGCAGTCCCTTAGCGGGACGCAGCCCGGAGCAGTACTTC. It specifies CASSPLAGRSPEQYF.